The 2 T cell receptor beta chains below come from one sample, sequenced in a study of technical replicates of blood from a few donors. TCRdb's table, derived via immunoSEQ multiplex PCR, lists solely in-frame clones and lacks some. The top ten clones hold roughly 0.27% of a sample with about 83,000 clones, around 92% of them seen once. Source material: T cells isolated from PBMCs. The receptors derive from a human donor in good health.

V and J are TRBV15 and TRBJ1-5; D possibly corresponds to TRBD1 (5 bases). V shed 0 bases and J shed 1 base, with 10 bases lying between them. CDR3 length equals 16 residues. Germline V gives CDR1 LNHNV, CDR2 YYDKDF (reference sequence). The CDR3 region has the DNA TGTGCCACCAGCAGAGAGACAGCCCTAAGCAATCAGCCCCAGCATTTT. It translates to CATSRETALSNQPQHF. The full variable domain, its missing parts supplied by reference TRBV15 and TRBJ1-5, is DAMVIQNPRYQVTQFGKPVTLSCSQTLNHNVMYWYQQKSSQAPKLLFHYYDKDFNNEADTPDNFQSRRPNTSFCFLDIRSPGLGDTAMYLCATSRETALSNQPQHFGDGTRLSIL.

The V and J genes are TRBV27 and TRBJ2-1; D ambiguous. The germline V gene encodes CDR1 MNHEY and CDR2 SMNVEV (reference sequence). The CDR3 runs to 12 residues. Trimming removed 5 bases from V and 6 bases from J, with 8 bases in between. The CDR3 spells CASSPNSNEQFF. In DNA form, the CDR3 reads TGTGCCAGCAGTCCAAACAGCAATGAGCAGTTCTTC.